The rows below give T cell receptor beta chains drawn from one sample of a study of OX40 agonist ivuxolimab in advanced cancers. Measured with immunoSEQ multiplex PCR; TCRdb has only the in-frame clones, and not every one. This table holds some 130,000 clones, about 92% found once. The source was CD4+ or CD8+ T cells sorted from blood, collected in a trial of the OX40 agonist ivuxolimab. The receptors here all came from an adult with an advanced solid tumor such as melanoma, head and neck, liver or kidney cancer. The CDR3 runs from the conserved cysteine through the conserved F or W. Each record gives: D gene, V gene, CDR3 length, clone size, J gene, CDR3 protein, CDR3 DNA. A D gene is named only where the DNA matches it firmly. Expanded clones are given a class, and other clones once, few, many or no size at all.

TRBD1	TRBV27	16	once	TRBJ2-2	CASSLSAGTVVGELFF	TGTGCCAGCAGTTTATCGGCCGGGACAGTTGTCGGGGAGCTGTTTTTT
.	TRBV27	13	.	TRBJ1-4	CASSLEENEKLFF	TGTGCCAGCAGCCTGGAGGAAAATGAAAAACTGTTTTTT
.	TRBV12-5	16	.	TRBJ2-3	CASGLVQLRSTDTQYF	TGTGCTAGTGGTTTGGTACAACTACGTAGCACAGATACGCAGTATTTT
.	TRBV25-1	14	.	TRBJ1-2	CASSEYRMSGGYTF	TGTGCCAGCAGTGAATACAGAATGAGCGGAGGCTACACCTTC
TRBD1	TRBV6-5	15	.	TRBJ1-6	CASSAQGSGNSPLHF	TGTGCCAGCAGTGCACAGGGGTCGGGTAATTCACCCCTCCACTTT
TRBD1	TRBV4-3	14	.	TRBJ1-2	CASSPGQLNYGYTF	TGCGCCAGCAGCCCGGGACAGTTAAACTATGGCTACACCTTC
.	TRBV11-2	13	.	TRBJ1-2	CASSLAGSYGYTF	TGTGCCAGCAGCCTAGCCGGCAGTTATGGCTACACCTTC
.	TRBV5-1	15	.	TRBJ2-1	CASSPLPGTKNEQFF	TGCGCCAGCAGCCCCCTCCCCGGGACAAAGAATGAGCAGTTCTTC
TRBD1	TRBV19	13	once	TRBJ2-5	CASGQGVVETQYF	TGTGCCAGCGGACAGGGGGTTGTAGAGACCCAGTACTTC
.	TRBV9	13	.	TRBJ2-5	CASSPILQETQYF	TGTGCCAGCAGCCCTATTCTACAAGAGACCCAGTACTTC
.	TRBV6-1	14	.	TRBJ1-2	CASSDIRGFYGYTF	TGTGCCAGCAGTGATATCCGGGGCTTCTATGGCTACACCTTC
.	TRBV10-3	16	once	TRBJ1-5	CAISELGGASNQPQHF	TGTGCCATCAGTGAGCTCGGAGGGGCGAGCAATCAGCCCCAGCATTTT
.	TRBV5-1	13	.	TRBJ2-7	CASSLEGGYEQYF	TGCGCCAGCAGCTTGGAGGGCGGCTACGAGCAGTACTTC
.	TRBV5-1	15	.	TRBJ1-1	CASSLVGTVNTEAFF	TGCGCCAGCAGCTTGGTAGGGACGGTGAACACTGAAGCTTTCTTT
.	TRBV9	15	.	TRBJ1-3	CASSVERYSGNTIYF	TGTGCCAGCAGCGTAGAGAGGTACTCTGGAAACACCATATATTTT
TRBD2	TRBV9	15	.	TRBJ2-1	CASSLGLAGYNEQFF	TGTGCCAGCAGCCTGGGACTAGCGGGATACAATGAGCAGTTCTTC
TRBD1	TRBV7-9	18	.	TRBJ1-3	CASSLRWDRPISGNTIYF	TGTGCCAGCAGCTTACGATGGGACAGACCCATCTCTGGAAACACCATATATTTT
TRBD1	TRBV7-2	15	.	TRBJ2-7	CASSPQGVLSYEQYF	TGTGCCAGCAGCCCCCAGGGGGTTTTATCCTACGAGCAGTACTTC
TRBD1	TRBV7-2	14	.	TRBJ2-2	CASSLQGAGGELFF	TGTGCCAGCAGCTTACAGGGGGCGGGCGGGGAGCTGTTTTTT
.	TRBV15	14	.	TRBJ1-4	CATNPGVPNEKLFF	TGTGCCACCAATCCGGGGGTCCCCAATGAAAAACTGTTTTTT
.	TRBV28	14	.	TRBJ1-2	CASSSPATRWGYTF	TGTGCCAGCAGTTCGCCTGCGACACGATGGGGCTACACCTTC
.	TRBV7-2	15	.	TRBJ2-1	CASSKTGTGWDEQFF	TGTGCCAGCAGCAAAACCGGGACGGGCTGGGATGAGCAGTTCTTC
.	TRBV11-1	15	.	TRBJ2-4	CASSLNGWAKNIQYF	TGTGCCAGCAGCTTAAATGGCTGGGCCAAAAACATTCAGTACTTC
TRBD1	TRBV7-2	14	.	TRBJ1-2	CASSLAQGAGGYTF	TGTGCCAGCAGCTTAGCGCAGGGGGCGGGAGGCTACACCTTC
.	TRBV27	13	.	TRBJ2-4	CASTTERENIQYF	TGTGCCAGCACCACCGAAAGGGAAAACATTCAGTACTTC
TRBD1	TRBV6-5	14	.	TRBJ1-5	CASTHTGGNQPQHF	TGTGCCAGCACCCATACAGGGGGAAATCAGCCCCAGCATTTT
TRBD1	TRBV11-2	16	.	TRBJ1-2	CASSSLGTGENYGYTF	TGTGCCAGCAGCTCACTCGGGACAGGGGAGAACTATGGCTACACCTTC
TRBD1	TRBV6-1	14	.	TRBJ1-5	CASRLQGRGQPQHF	TGTGCCAGCAGGCTACAGGGGAGAGGGCAGCCCCAGCATTTT
TRBD1	TRBV7-9	13	.	TRBJ1-1	CASSRQGATEAFF	TGTGCCAGCAGTCGACAGGGTGCCACTGAAGCTTTCTTT
.	TRBV4-2	15	.	TRBJ1-2	CASSWNRSPGYGYTF	TGTGCCAGCAGCTGGAACAGGAGTCCAGGATATGGCTACACCTTC
TRBD1	TRBV18	16	.	TRBJ1-1	CASSPGQGGDLVTAFF	TGTGCCAGCTCACCAGGACAGGGGGGGGATTTGGTGACAGCTTTCTTT
.	TRBV5-1	13	.	TRBJ2-7	CASSLLETYEQYF	TGCGCCAGCAGCTTGCTTGAAACCTACGAGCAGTACTTC
.	TRBV6-5	13	.	TRBJ2-7	CASTPQDSYEQYF	TGTGCCAGCACCCCACAGGATTCCTACGAGCAGTACTTC
.	TRBV5-6	16	.	TRBJ2-5	CASSLGLGQVQETQYF	TGTGCCAGCAGCTTGGGATTGGGCCAAGTACAAGAGACCCAGTACTTC
.	TRBV18	16	.	TRBJ2-4	CASSPPRGGGRNIQYF	TGTGCCAGCTCACCACCGCGTGGGGGTGGGAGGAACATTCAGTACTTC
TRBD1	TRBV15	16	.	TRBJ1-4	CATSRPPGQGDEKLFF	TGTGCCACCAGCAGACCACCGGGACAGGGTGATGAAAAACTGTTTTTT
TRBD1	TRBV5-4	13	.	TRBJ1-2	CASSPGQGRGYTF	TGTGCCAGCAGCCCCGGACAGGGCCGAGGCTACACCTTC
.	TRBV6-5	13	.	TRBJ1-1	CASKVRRHTEAFF	TGTGCCAGCAAGGTCAGGCGACACACTGAAGCTTTCTTT
.	TRBV7-2	15	.	TRBJ1-6	CASTTAGGYNSPLHF	TGTGCCAGCACCACAGCGGGAGGCTATAATTCACCCCTCCACTTT
TRBD1	TRBV6-4	14	.	TRBJ1-1	CASSLDRGNTEAFF	TGTGCCAGCAGCCTTGACAGGGGGAACACTGAAGCTTTCTTT
.	TRBV7-2	12	.	TRBJ1-5	CASSTPGQPQHF	TGTGCCAGCAGCACCCCAGGGCAGCCCCAGCATTTT
.	TRBV11-2	13	.	TRBJ2-7	CASSILLSYEQYF	TGTGCCAGCAGTATCCTTCTGTCCTACGAGCAGTACTTC
.	TRBV6-1	13	.	TRBJ2-6	CASRFQGANVLTF	TGTGCCAGCAGATTCCAGGGGGCCAACGTCCTGACTTTC
.	TRBV19	15	.	TRBJ1-1	CASRYEGRINTEAFF	TGTGCCAGTAGATATGAGGGAAGAATTAACACTGAAGCTTTCTTT
TRBD1	TRBV5-6	15	.	TRBJ1-6	CASSLWDREISPLHF	TGTGCCAGCAGCTTGTGGGACAGGGAGATTTCACCCCTCCACTTT